One and the same sample provided the 14 T cell receptor beta chains below, sequenced in a study of breast tumors, draining lymph nodes, adjacent tissues. The lymph nodes were axillary draining lymph nodes from breast cancer patients. MiXCR, run by TCRdb on the multiplex PCR reads, gives a single entry per CDR3 protein. Of about 120,000 distinct CDR3 sequences detected, about 20% appear once; the ten largest clones hold over 3%. The sequenced sample was axillary lymph node tissue. The source is a female donor with breast cancer. Some clones in this sample may be carry-over from other donors' samples.

As for this clonotype: A much larger clone differs from this one at a single base, so this may be a read error. The V gene is TRBV12-3 or TRBV12-4, the J gene TRBJ2-7; 10 bases match TRBD2. The J segment lost 5 bases and the V segment lost 4 bases, leaving 11 bases of the junction unmatched. CDR3 size: 16 residues. The CDR3 is CASSSPGTSAVDEQYF. Written as DNA, the CDR3 is TGTGCCAGCAGTTCCCCTGGGACTAGCGCGGTCGACGAGCAGTACTTC.

The chain is built from TRBV4-1 and TRBJ2-4; TRBD2 aligns across 15 bases. The CDR3 has 17 amino acids. V shed 4 bases and J 2 bases; nucleotides not matched to a gene: 3. CDR1 and CDR2 (germline): MGHRA, YSYEKL. Written as DNA, the CDR3 is TGCGCCAGCAGCCGGGGACTAGCGGGAGGAACCAAAAACATTCAGTACTTC. Translating gives CASSRGLAGGTKNIQYF.

This clonotype was seen many times. This chain links TRBV20-1 with TRBJ2-3; D unresolved. Germline CDR1 reads DFQATT; CDR2 reads SNEGSKA (reference sequence). The CDR3 extends over 10 amino acids. V was clipped by 6 bases and J by 2 bases, with 3 bases between them. CDR3 in amino acids: CSANTDTQYF. The CDR3 region has the DNA TGCAGTGCAAACACAGATACGCAGTATTTT.

Worth noting for this clonotype: One end of the junction is discordant with germline, which a read error may explain. CDR3 coding DNA: TGCTGTGCTTCGGCCGGGACTGGATATGCTTTC. It yields the protein CCASAGTGYAF. The chain couples TRBV20-1 to TRBJ2-1, with a possible D match to TRBD2 (6 bases). Germline V gene lookup returns CDR1 DFQATT and CDR2 SNEGSKA (reference sequence). The CDR3 runs to 11 residues.

This clonotype was found many times. In DNA form, the CDR3 reads TGTGCCAGCAGCGTAGATGGGGGGATCGAAAAACTGTTTTTT. It codes for CASSVDGGIEKLFF. The chain combines TRBV9 with TRBJ1-4; D perhaps matches TRBD1 (5 bases). From germline, CDR1 is SGDLS and CDR2 YYNGEE. V lost 0 bases and J lost 8, with 11 bases in between. This CDR3 contains 14 residues.

This clonotype was found many times. The J gene is TRBJ2-3, the V gene TRBV9, with D possibly TRBD2 on 6 matching bases. This CDR3 spans 15 amino acids. The V end lost 4 bases, the J end lost 6 bases, and 18 bases lay between the germline ends. The germline V gene encodes CDR1 SGDLS and CDR2 YYNGEE. This CDR3 reads CASSIWDLEGDTQYF. CDR3 nucleotide sequence: TGTGCCAGCAGCATCTGGGACCTGGAGGGGGATACGCAGTATTTT.

The CDR3 region is CSARGGIAGGPSDTQYF. CDR3 coding DNA: TGCAGTGCTAGAGGAGGCATAGCGGGAGGGCCGTCAGATACGCAGTATTTT. This sequence joins TRBV20-1 and TRBJ2-3; TRBD2 matches 11 bases. Germline CDR1 is DFQATT and CDR2 is SNEGSKA (reference sequence). The V segment lost 1 base and the J segment 4 bases; nucleotides outside the gene matches: 10. The CDR3 has 17 amino acids.

To note about this clonotype: A much larger clone sits a single nucleotide away, making a read error possible. The V gene is TRBV2, the J gene TRBJ1-5; tentative D call: TRBD1 (6 bases). The ends were cut back, 5 bases at V and 2 bases at J, with 10 bases in the middle. Germline CDR1 SNHLY, CDR2 FYNNEI. This CDR3 has 14 amino acids. The CDR3 sequence is CASSRGSGNQPQHF. The CDR3 bases are TGTGCCAGCAGTAGGGGGTCGGGCAATCAGCCCCAGCATTTT.

Note on this clonotype: A read error is possible here, since a much larger clone lies one base away. The chain is built from TRBV6-6 and TRBJ2-3; no definite D call. The CDR3 has 14 amino acids. Trimming took off 4 bases at V and 6 bases at J, with 14 bases between the two ends. Germline V CDR1 and CDR2: MNHNY, SVGAGI (reference sequence). CDR3 loop: CASSCVTSVDTQYF. The CDR3 nucleotides are TGTGCCAGCAGTTGCGTAACCTCGGTGGATACGCAGTATTTT.

Ten or more counts support this clonotype. The chain carries TRBV15 and TRBJ2-7; D is unclear. V dropped 2 bases and J dropped 4 bases, with 6 bases sitting between them. Germline loops: CDR1 LNHNV, CDR2 YYDKDF (reference sequence). The CDR3 runs 12 residues. CDR3 region: CATSRQGYEQYF. The CDR3 region has the DNA TGTGCCACCAGCAGACAAGGGTACGAGCAGTACTTC.

Ten or more counts support this clonotype. A junction end diverges from the germline sequence, so it may reflect a read error. This chain connects TRBV5-1 to TRBJ2-7; unclear D gene. CDR3 length: 11 residues. The germline V gene encodes CDR1 SGHRS and CDR2 YFSETQ. The CDR3, as DNA: TGCGCCAGCAGCTTGGACCGAGTACAATCTTTC. Its protein is CASSLDRVQSF.

In this sample, this clonotype turned up many times. The genes are TRBV27 and TRBJ2-7; D might be TRBD1 (6 bases). V lost 2 bases, J lost 5 bases, and 16 bases lay in between. This CDR3 is built from 15 residues. Per the germline V gene, CDR1 is MNHEY and CDR2 is SMNVEV (reference sequence). CDR3 bases: TGTGCCAGCAGTTTAGTCCCGGGCAGGGGTGACGAGCAGTACTTC. Translated, it gives CASSLVPGRGDEQYF.

This clonotype was recorded at least ten times. CDR3 loop: CATQRQGYGETQYF. The DNA for the CDR3 is TGTGCCACCCAGAGACAGGGTTATGGAGAGACCCAGTACTTC. The rearrangement links TRBV19 to TRBJ2-5; 7 bases line up with TRBD1. J was trimmed by 4 bases and V by 10 bases; bases with no gene match: 12. Germline CDR1 reads LNHDA; CDR2 reads SQIVND (reference sequence). CDR3 length: 14 amino acids.

This clonotype was seen many times. The V gene is TRBV10-3, the J gene TRBJ1-6, with 9 positions matching TRBD1. Germline-derived CDR1 and CDR2 are ENHRY and SYGVKD. The CDR3 has 15 amino acids. Trimming cost V 1 base and J 7 bases; bases outside gene matches: 2. The CDR3 coding sequence is TGTGCCATCAGTGAGTTGGGACAGGGAAATTCACCCCTCCACTTT. Translation: CAISELGQGNSPLHF.